This T cell receptor (beta chain) was observed in a study of cytomegalovirus exposure and HLA in healthy donors. Study-wide background: An earlier analysis found 120 million or so unique TCR beta sequences from about 190 million T cells. Study-level findings and limits: In vitro, a few CMV-associated chains proved specific for CMV antigens.

This clone was seen once. The antigen is undetermined. PCR used 60 Vbeta primers and 13 Jbeta primers. Libraries were prepared by immunoSEQ multiplex PCR; TCRdb keeps only in-frame clonotypes and omits some of them. The sample has 150,000 or so clones; more than 60% are singletons. The CDR3 extends over 15 amino acids. Germline assignment: CDR1 MDHEN and CDR2 SYDVKM. Trimming removed 6 bases from V and 3 bases from J, with 17 bases in between. This chain connects TRBV28 to TRBJ1-2; unclear D gene. The clonotype originates from a man aged 35-49 years in good health and CMV-seropositive. Sequencing was carried out using PBMCs. CDR3 nucleotides: TGTGCCAGCAGCACATCCCCCGCGGAGTACTATGGCTACACCTTC. Its translation: CASSTSPAEYYGYTF.